This T cell receptor beta chain was captured in a study of blood T cell repertoires in COVID-19. The overall study: Acute and convalescent COVID-19 specimens originated in the United States, Italy and Spain.

Under the authors' procedure: Reference gene primer amplification yielded estimated nucleated cell counts. Produced via immunoSEQ multiplex PCR; TCRdb's table is partial and in-frame only. The D gene and trimming were derived from the DNA, and the V and J assignments and clone size from that table. The repertoire has 250,000 to 350,000 clones, nearly 90% of them found once; the top ten carry 2.5% to 3.5%. Per germline, CDR1 SNHLY and CDR2 FYNNEI. Trimming took 4 bases from V and 6 from J; bases not matched to a gene: 9. This CDR3 region has 14 residues. Participants were aged about 18 to 89 years from about two dozen US areas. Clinical history reported by participants formed the basis on which cohorts were assigned.

J is TRBJ2-7 and V is TRBV2; 7 bases are shared with TRBD1. The specimen was PBMCs or T cells enriched from blood (not recorded which). The receptor's source is a woman between 50 and 59 years old who had been exposed to COVID-19. CDR3 region: CASSGDRGSSEQYF. In DNA, the CDR3 is TGTGCCAGCAGTGGGGACAGAGGCAGCTCCGAGCAGTACTTC.